These 17 T cell receptor beta chains share one sample of origin, sequenced in a study of blood T cell repertoires in COVID-19. The repertoire was sequenced with immunoSEQ multiplex PCR; TCRdb's copy has only in-frame clones and lacks some. The table records some 210,000 clones, 70% to 90% of them present only once. The specimen sequenced was peripheral blood. These receptors all stem from a woman between 50 and 59 years old with active or convalescent COVID-19.

The chain employs TRBV29-1 and TRBJ2-1; D possibly corresponds to TRBD1 (6 bases). In germline, CDR1 is SQVTM, CDR2 ANQGSEA. This CDR3 has 12 residues. Between the trimmed V and J ends, which lost 6 bases and 6 bases, there was a span of 12 bases. The CDR3 spells CSVATGTNEQFF. The CDR3 DNA sequence: TGCAGCGTGGCTACAGGGACCAATGAGCAGTTCTTC.

This chain links TRBV12-3 or TRBV12-4 with TRBJ1-5; no firm D call. The CDR3 extends over 13 amino acids. V was clipped by 1 base and J by 5 bases, with 6 bases between them. DNA of the CDR3: TGTGCCAGCAGTTTAGAAGCCGATCAGCCCCAGCATTTT. It yields the protein CASSLEADQPQHF.

This chain links TRBV10-3 with TRBJ2-3; 7 bases map to TRBD2. The CDR3 length is 11 residues. Germline CDR1 reads ENHRY; CDR2 reads SYGVKD. The junction had 2 bases not matched to a gene; V was cut back by 10 bases and J by 4 bases. CDR3 nucleotides: TGTGCCAGCCTAGCGGCAGATACGCAGTATTTT. It translates to CASLAADTQYF.

V gene TRBV2 combines with J gene TRBJ2-7; 12 positions agree with TRBD2. CDR1 and CDR2 (germline): SNHLY, FYNNEI. The CDR3 consists of 15 residues. V trimming: 5 bases; J trimming: 2 bases; junction bases outside the gene matches: 4. CDR3 sequence reads: CASSQRTSGTYEQYF. CDR3 nucleotides: TGTGCCAGCAGTCAACGGACTAGCGGGACCTACGAGCAGTACTTC.

This clone was seen a handful of times. The chain employs TRBV10-1 and TRBJ1-1; no clear D gene. The V end was cut by 8 bases, the J end by 3 bases, with 19 bases between. The V gene's germline CDR1 is WNHNN and CDR2 SYGVQD (reference sequence). This CDR3 has 15 residues. The CDR3 sequence is CASANLLGRDTEAFF. Here the CDR3 DNA reads TGCGCCAGCGCAAACCTTCTGGGGAGGGACACTGAAGCTTTCTTT.

The chain joins TRBV19 to TRBJ2-3; D may be TRBD2 (5 bases). Per germline, CDR1 LNHDA and CDR2 SQIVND (reference sequence). V was pared by 3 bases and J by 6 bases, with 13 bases between. There are 14 residues in the CDR3. CDR3 coding DNA: TGTGCCAGTAGTATGGGAGCGGTAGGGGATACGCAGTATTTT. Protein sequence: CASSMGAVGDTQYF. Variable domain in full (rest from reference TRBV19 and TRBJ2-3): DGGITQSPKYLFRKEGQNVTLSCEQNLNHDAMYWYRQDPGQGLRLIYYSQIVNDFQKGDIAEGYSVSREKKESFPLTVTSAQKNPTAFYLCASSMGAVGDTQYFGPGTRLTVL.

The chain has TRBV5-1 and TRBJ2-5; 8 bases map to TRBD1. V shed 4 bases and J 4 bases; nucleotides not matched to a gene: 12. Germline CDR1 is SGHRS and CDR2 is YFSETQ. The CDR3 is 16 amino acids. CDR3 sequence: CASSPGTGPAGETQYF. As DNA, the CDR3 is TGCGCCAGCAGCCCGGGGACAGGCCCTGCCGGAGAGACCCAGTACTTC.

The chain combines TRBV7-2 with TRBJ2-2; D may be TRBD1 (5 bases). This CDR3 spans 14 amino acids. Trimming removed 3 bases at V and 4 bases at J, with 9 bases between. The germline CDR1 and CDR2 sequences are SGHTA and FQGNSA. CDR3 in amino acids: CASSLGRSTGELFF. CDR3 coding DNA: TGTGCCAGCAGCTTGGGGCGGAGCACCGGGGAGCTGTTTTTT.

V gene TRBV11-3 combines with J gene TRBJ2-1, with 7 positions matching TRBD1. With 1 base clipped from V and 6 bases from J, the junction kept 6 bases outside the gene matches. Per the germline V gene, CDR1 is SGHNT and CDR2 is YENEEA. The CDR3 sequence is 15 residues long. The CDR3 DNA reads TGTGCCAGCAGCTTAGGAGGGGGCCTCTCCAATGAGCAGTTCTTC. Protein product: CASSLGGGLSNEQFF.

This clone was counted only a few times. This chain's CDR3 is CAWSPLGQGSAYNEQFF. The CDR3 coding sequence is TGTGCCTGGAGTCCATTAGGACAGGGGTCGGCCTACAATGAGCAGTTCTTC. The V and J genes are TRBV30 and TRBJ2-1, with 9 nucleotides matching TRBD1. Germline CDR1 and CDR2: GTSNPN and SVGIG (reference sequence). The length of the CDR3 is 17 residues. Trimming took 2 bases from V and 2 from J; bases not matched to a gene: 10. Full variable domain (remainder filled in from reference TRBV30 and TRBJ2-1): SQTIHQWPATLVQPVGSPLSLECTVEGTSNPNLYWYRQAAGRGLQLLFYSVGIGQISSEVPQNLSASRPQDRQFILSSKKLLLSDSGFYLCAWSPLGQGSAYNEQFFGPGTRLTVL.

The chain employs TRBV11-3 and TRBJ2-1, with 7 bases matching TRBD2. The CDR3 length is 15 residues. Looked up from germline, CDR1 is SGHNT and CDR2 is YENEEA. V dropped 5 bases and J dropped 7; count of bases not matched to a gene: 11. For the CDR3, the DNA is TGTGCCAGCAGCAGGATTGGCGGGAGCGAGAATGAGCAGTTCTTC. Protein: CASSRIGGSENEQFF.

The chain links TRBV12-3 or TRBV12-4 to TRBJ1-2; maybe TRBD1 (5 bases). Trimming took off 4 bases at V and 8 bases at J, with 14 bases between the two ends. The CDR3 consists of 13 residues. In nucleotides, the CDR3 is TGTGCCAGCAGTTCAGGAGGGGCGAGGGGCTACACCTTC. Its translation: CASSSGGARGYTF.

This clone was seen only a few times. This chain uses TRBV19 with TRBJ1-4, with TRBD1 identical over 8 bases. This CDR3 contains 17 residues. Germline V gene lookup returns CDR1 LNHDA and CDR2 SQIVND (reference sequence). The V segment lost 3 bases and the J segment 8 bases; nucleotides outside the gene matches: 14. CDR3 sequence (DNA): TGTGCCAGTAGTATCAACATGGGGACAGGACGGCGGGAAAAACTGTTTTTT. This translates into CASSINMGTGRREKLFF.

The count of this clone is one. J is TRBJ2-7 and V is TRBV28; possibly TRBD1 for D (6 bases). The length of the CDR3 is 15 residues. Germline CDR1 MDHEN, CDR2 SYDVKM. V was cut by 6 bases and J by 0 bases, with 15 bases left in between. The CDR3 nucleotides are TGTGCCAGCAGGGCGACAGGAGAAAGCTCCTACGAGCAGTACGTC. This translates into CASRATGESSYEQYV.

The J gene is TRBJ2-1, the V gene TRBV29-1, with 7 bases aligning to TRBD2. From germline, CDR1 is SQVTM and CDR2 ANQGSEA. The V segment lost 5 bases and the J segment 9 bases; nucleotides outside the gene matches: 10. This CDR3 contains 13 residues. DNA for the CDR3: TGCAGCGTTCCCCCGCGGCAGCGGGGTGAGCAGTTCTTC. It yields the protein CSVPPRQRGEQFF.

The V and J genes are TRBV30 and TRBJ1-2; tentative D call: TRBD1 (6 bases). Trimming took 0 bases from V and 5 from J, leaving 16 bases between them. The CDR3 contains 15 residues. CDR1 GTSNPN and CDR2 SVGIG come from the germline V gene (reference sequence). CDR3 in amino acids: CAWSVPGGHRYGYTF. The CDR3 DNA is TGTGCCTGGAGTGTACCGGGGGGGCACCGTTATGGCTACACCTTC. The full variable domain, in which reference TRBV30 and TRBJ1-2 provide the parts outside the CDR3, is SQTIHQWPATLVQPVGSPLSLECTVEGTSNPNLYWYRQAAGRGLQLLFYSVGIGQISSEVPQNLSASRPQDRQFILSSKKLLLSDSGFYLCAWSVPGGHRYGYTFGSGTRLTVV.

V gene TRBV6-5 combines with J gene TRBJ1-5; a possible D gene is TRBD1 (6 bases). The V end was cut by 7 bases, the J end by 7 bases, with 20 bases between. Per the germline V gene, CDR1 is MNHEY and CDR2 is SVGAGI. This CDR3 region has 15 residues. The CDR3 bases are TGTGCCAGCACCCCACGGGTACAGGGCAGGCAGCCCCAGCATTTT. Its protein is CASTPRVQGRQPQHF.